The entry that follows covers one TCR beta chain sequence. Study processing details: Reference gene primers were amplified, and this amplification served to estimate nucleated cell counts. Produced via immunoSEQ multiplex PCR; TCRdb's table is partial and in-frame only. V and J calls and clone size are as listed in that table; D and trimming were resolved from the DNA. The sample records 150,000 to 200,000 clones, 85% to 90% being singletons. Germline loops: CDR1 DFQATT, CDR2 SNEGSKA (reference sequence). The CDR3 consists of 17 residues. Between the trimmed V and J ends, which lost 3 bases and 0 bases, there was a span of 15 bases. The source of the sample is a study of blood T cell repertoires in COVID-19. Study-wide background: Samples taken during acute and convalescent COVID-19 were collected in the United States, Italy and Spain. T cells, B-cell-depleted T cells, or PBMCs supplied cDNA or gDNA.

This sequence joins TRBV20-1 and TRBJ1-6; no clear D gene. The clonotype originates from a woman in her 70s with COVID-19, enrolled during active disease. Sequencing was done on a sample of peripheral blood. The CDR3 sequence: CSASNWQVSSYNSPLHF. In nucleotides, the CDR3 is TGCAGTGCTAGTAATTGGCAGGTAAGCTCCTATAATTCACCCCTCCACTTT.